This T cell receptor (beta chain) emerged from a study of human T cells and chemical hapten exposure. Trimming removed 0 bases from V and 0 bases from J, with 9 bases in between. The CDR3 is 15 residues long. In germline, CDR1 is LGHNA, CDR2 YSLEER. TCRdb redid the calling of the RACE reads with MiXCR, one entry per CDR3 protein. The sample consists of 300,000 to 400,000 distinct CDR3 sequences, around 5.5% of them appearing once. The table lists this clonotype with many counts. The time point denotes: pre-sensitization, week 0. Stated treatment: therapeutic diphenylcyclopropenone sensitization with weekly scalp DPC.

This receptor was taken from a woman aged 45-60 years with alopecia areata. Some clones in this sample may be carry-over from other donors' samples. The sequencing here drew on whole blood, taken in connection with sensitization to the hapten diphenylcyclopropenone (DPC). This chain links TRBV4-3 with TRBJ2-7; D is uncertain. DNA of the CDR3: TGCGCCAGCAGCCAAGAGGCCCGCTACTCCTACGAGCAGTACTTC. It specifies CASSQEARYSYEQYF.